The present T cell receptor beta chain was sequenced within a study of cytomegalovirus exposure and HLA in healthy donors. At the level of the study: Previous work identified roughly 110 million unique TCR beta sequences from around 200 million T cells.

With 60 Vbeta and 13 Jbeta primers, the PCR was carried out. Method: immunoSEQ multiplex PCR; TCRdb's copy keeps in-frame clones and lacks some. This table holds 130,000 or so clones, around 75% found once. Overall study findings and caveats: CMV serostatus was the only immune exposure information that was available.

To note about this clone: No antigen is known for it.

The receptor was derived from a man between 25 and 39 years old in good health and CMV-seronegative. Sequences were obtained from PBMCs.

The CDR3 protein is CSVRGRARGGTNGYTF. The CDR3, as DNA: TGCAGCGTTCGGGGCAGAGCCAGGGGTGGCACGAATGGCTACACCTTC. This rearrangement joins TRBV29-1 to TRBJ1-2; D perhaps matches TRBD1 (6 bases). This CDR3 spans 16 amino acids. Between the trimmed V and J ends, which lost 5 bases and 6 bases, there was a span of 25 bases. Looked up from germline, CDR1 is SQVTM and CDR2 is ANQGSEA.